Described below is a single T cell receptor beta chain sequence and its context. As yet, its antigen is unknown. Expansion of antigen-specific CD4+ T cells with viral peptide pools was carried out by the ViraFEST assay before sequencing. Culture proceeded for 10 days, and CD4+ T cells were then isolated. Either the mRNA-1273 or the BNT162b2 vaccine was given to participants as two doses. TCRdb's copy holds only in-frame clones and misses some; the assay was immunoSEQ multiplex PCR. The profile covers tens of thousands of clones, with around 81% appearing a single time and 0.95% to 1.5% taken by the ten largest. The germline V gene has CDR1 SEHNR and CDR2 FQNEAQ (reference sequence). There are 12 residues in the CDR3. V was cut by 5 bases and J by 6 bases, with 10 bases left in between. This sample stems from a study of vaccination effects on CD4 cells after COVID-19. In the study overall: Post-vaccine specimens arrived a median 72 days past the second dose. Overall study findings and caveats: In the late period after vaccination, infection- and vaccine-induced clones contracted markedly.

Sequenced here: CD4+ T cells from PBMCs cultured with HCoV-229E spike peptides, sampled after COVID-19 vaccination. The TCR was taken from a human donor who received a COVID-19 vaccine. The chain carries TRBV7-9 and TRBJ1-2, with D possibly TRBD1 on 5 matching bases. The CDR3 region is CASSEGLNGYTF. The CDR3, as DNA: TGTGCCAGCAGCGAGGGACTGAATGGCTACACCTTC.